A single sample gave rise to the 10 T cell receptor beta chains below, sequenced in a study of T cell responses to AZD1222 COVID-19 vaccine (dated by TCRdb to about 2021). Library method: the immunoSEQ multiplex PCR assay. TCRdb's version of the immuneACCESS table is confined to in-frame rearrangements and falls short of the full clone set. An unresolved V gene accounts for under half of the shortfall where checked; the remainder is of unknown origin. This sample lists roughly 150,000 clones; around nine tenths were detected once. The ten top clones hold approximately 1.4% of the sample. In the paper's terms, the time point label means: about 28 days (+/-7) after the second vaccine dose. The sequenced sample was peripheral blood, obtained 28 days after the second AZD1222 dose. The source of these receptors is an adult who received the AZD1222 COVID-19 vaccine.

The chain combines TRBV5-5 with TRBJ1-1; tentative D call: TRBD1 (5 bases). From germline, CDR1 is SGHKS and CDR2 YYEKEE (reference sequence). Trimming stripped 4 bases from V and 4 bases from J, with 14 bases between. The CDR3 runs 14 residues. The CDR3 DNA sequence: TGTGCCAGCAGCCTCCCACAGGTTAGCACTGAAGCTTTCTTT. It is translated as CASSLPQVSTEAFF.

The chain combines TRBV7-9 with TRBJ1-4; tentative D call: TRBD1 (5 bases). This CDR3 spans 15 amino acids. Trimming left V 1 base short and J 7 bases short, with 13 bases between. The germline CDR1 and CDR2 sequences are SEHNR and FQNEAQ (reference sequence). The CDR3 region is CASSLEQVVGEKLFF. In nucleotides, the CDR3 is TGTGCCAGCAGCTTAGAACAGGTAGTAGGTGAAAAACTGTTTTTT.

This chain links TRBV7-2 with TRBJ2-1, with 11 bases matching TRBD2. J was trimmed by 8 bases and V by 5 bases; bases with no gene match: 17. CDR1 is SGHTA and CDR2 is FQGNSA in the germline V gene. The CDR3 has 18 residues. The CDR3, as DNA: TGTGCCAGCAGCCCAAGGCCCGTAGCGGGGGGGGGTTGGGATGAGCAGTTCTTC. It encodes CASSPRPVAGGGWDEQFF. The full variable domain, completed using reference TRBV7-2 and TRBJ2-1, is GAGVSQSPSNKVTEKGKDVELRCDPISGHTALYWYRQSLGQGLEFLIYFQGNSAPDKSGLPSDRFSAERTGGSVSTLTIQRTQQEDSAVYLCASSPRPVAGGGWDEQFFGPGTRLTVL.

The V call is TRBV6-4, the J call TRBJ1-2; D gene ambiguous. The V end lost 0 bases, the J end lost 0 bases, and 8 bases lay between the germline ends. Germline CDR1 MRHNA, CDR2 SNTAGT. This CDR3 region has 15 residues. CDR3 sequence (DNA): TGTGCCAGCAGTGACTCTTGGAGAGCTAACTATGGCTACACCTTC. Translated, it gives CASSDSWRANYGYTF.

This clone appeared once. The chain recombines TRBV19 with TRBJ2-7; TRBD1 aligns across 9 bases. This CDR3 contains 16 residues. Germline CDR1 reads LNHDA; CDR2 reads SQIVND (reference sequence). With V trimmed by 2 bases and J by 0 bases, 5 bases remained unmatched. CDR3 coding DNA: TGTGCCAGTAGTATAAGAAGGACAGGGGCCTCCTACGAGCAGTACTTC. Protein: CASSIRRTGASYEQYF.

This rearrangement joins TRBV14 to TRBJ2-2, with 8 bases aligning to TRBD2. CDR1 is SGHDN and CDR2 is FVKESK in the germline V gene. V gave up 1 base and J gave up 4 bases; unmatched junction bases: 2. This CDR3 has 15 amino acids. The CDR3 sequence is CASSQASGPTGELFF. CDR3 in DNA: TGTGCCAGCAGCCAAGCTAGCGGGCCCACCGGGGAGCTGTTTTTT.

The CDR3 reads CASSIRSYNEQFF. The CDR3 coding sequence is TGTGCCAGTAGTATCCGTTCCTACAATGAGCAGTTCTTC. J is TRBJ2-1 and V is TRBV19; D is undetermined. Trimming shortened V by 3 bases and J by 1 base, and 4 bases separated the two germline ends. The CDR3 is 13 amino acids. Per the germline V gene, CDR1 is LNHDA and CDR2 is SQIVND (reference sequence).

The chain joins TRBV7-6 to TRBJ1-1; weak D call: TRBD1 (5 bases). Germline values: CDR1 SGHVS, CDR2 FNYEAQ. Trimming cost V 5 bases and J 4 bases, with 17 bases left between them. This CDR3 is built from 15 residues. This CDR3 is CASSPGGTWGTEAFF. The CDR3 nucleotides read TGTGCCAGCAGCCCCGGGGGGACCTGGGGCACTGAAGCTTTCTTT.

The chain links TRBV7-9 to TRBJ1-3, with 10 bases matching TRBD1. V gave up 5 bases and J gave up 2 bases; unmatched junction bases: 9. The CDR3 spans 17 residues. Looked up from germline, CDR1 is SEHNR and CDR2 is FQNEAQ (reference sequence). As DNA, the CDR3 is TGTGCCAGCAGCCCGGGACAGGGGATGCCTGCTGGAAACACCATATATTTT. As protein: CASSPGQGMPAGNTIYF. Full variable domain (missing parts from reference TRBV7-9 and TRBJ1-3): DTGVSQNPRHKITKRGQNVTFRCDPISEHNRLYWYRQTLGQGPEFLTYFQNEAQLEKSRLLSDRFSAERPKGSFSTLEIQRTEQGDSAMYLCASSPGQGMPAGNTIYFGEGSWLTVV.

A few counts support this clone. The CDR3 protein is CASSYASASDTQYF. The CDR3 DNA follows: TGTGCCAGCAGTTACGCTAGCGCCTCAGATACGCAGTATTTT. The chain carries TRBV6-5 and TRBJ2-3; a possible D gene is TRBD2 (6 bases). Germline V lookup: CDR1 MNHEY, CDR2 SVGAGI. This CDR3 region has 14 residues. V was trimmed by 2 bases and J by 4 bases, leaving 10 bases between them.